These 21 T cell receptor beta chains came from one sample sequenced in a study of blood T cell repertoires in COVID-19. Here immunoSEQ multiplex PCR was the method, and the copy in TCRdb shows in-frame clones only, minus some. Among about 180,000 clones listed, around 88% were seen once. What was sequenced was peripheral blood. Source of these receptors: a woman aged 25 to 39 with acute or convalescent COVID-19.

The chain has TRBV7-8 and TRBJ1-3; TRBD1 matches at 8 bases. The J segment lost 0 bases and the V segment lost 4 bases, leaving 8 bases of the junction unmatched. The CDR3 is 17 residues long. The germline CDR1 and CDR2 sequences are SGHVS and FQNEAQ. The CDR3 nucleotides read TGTGCCAGCAGCTCCTTGACAGGGGCGGCCTCTGGAAACACCATATATTTT. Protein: CASSSLTGAASGNTIYF.

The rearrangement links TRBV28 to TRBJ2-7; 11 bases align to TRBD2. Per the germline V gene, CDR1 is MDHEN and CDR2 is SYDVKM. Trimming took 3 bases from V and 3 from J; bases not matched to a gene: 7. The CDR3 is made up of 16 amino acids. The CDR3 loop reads CASSLGLAVYNYEQYF. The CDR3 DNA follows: TGTGCCAGCAGTTTGGGACTAGCGGTATATAACTACGAGCAGTACTTC.

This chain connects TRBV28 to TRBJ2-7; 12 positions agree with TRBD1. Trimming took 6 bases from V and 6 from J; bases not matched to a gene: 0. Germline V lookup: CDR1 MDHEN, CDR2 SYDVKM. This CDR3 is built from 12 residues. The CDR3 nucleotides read TGTGCCAGCAGGGGACAGGGGGCCGAGCAGTACTTC. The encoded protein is CASRGQGAEQYF.

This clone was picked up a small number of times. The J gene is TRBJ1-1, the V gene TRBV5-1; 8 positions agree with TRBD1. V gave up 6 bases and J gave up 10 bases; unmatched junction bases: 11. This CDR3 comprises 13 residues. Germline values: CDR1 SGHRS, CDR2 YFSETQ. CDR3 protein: CASTKGQGEGAFF. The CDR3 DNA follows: TGCGCCAGCACTAAAGGACAGGGCGAGGGAGCTTTCTTT.

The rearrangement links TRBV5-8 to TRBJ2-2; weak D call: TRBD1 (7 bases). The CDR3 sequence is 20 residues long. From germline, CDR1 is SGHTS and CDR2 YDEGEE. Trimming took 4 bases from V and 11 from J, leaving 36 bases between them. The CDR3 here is CASSTRGRFLDRQAPGELFF. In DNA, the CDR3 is TGTGCCAGCAGCACCAGGGGGAGGTTCCTAGATAGGCAAGCACCTGGAGAGCTGTTTTTT.

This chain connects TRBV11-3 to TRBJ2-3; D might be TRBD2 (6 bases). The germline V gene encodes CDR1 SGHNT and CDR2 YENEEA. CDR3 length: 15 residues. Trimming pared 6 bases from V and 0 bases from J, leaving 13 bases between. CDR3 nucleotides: TGTGCCAGCAGTCGAGGGACTTCTAGCACAGATACGCAGTATTTT. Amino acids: CASSRGTSSTDTQYF.

In DNA, the CDR3 is TGTGCCACCCAGGATTCCGGCGAGCAGTACTTC. Translating gives CATQDSGEQYF. The J gene is TRBJ2-7, the V gene TRBV6-5; D remains unclear. Germline V gives CDR1 MNHEY, CDR2 SVGAGI. The germline V and J ends were trimmed by 10 bases and 6 bases, with 13 bases remaining between them. The CDR3 has 11 amino acids.

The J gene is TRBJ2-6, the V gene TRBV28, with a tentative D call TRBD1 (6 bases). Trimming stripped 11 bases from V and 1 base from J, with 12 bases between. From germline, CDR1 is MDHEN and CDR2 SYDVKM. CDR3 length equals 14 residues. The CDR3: CASQRGSGANVLTF. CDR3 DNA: TGTGCCTCTCAAAGGGGGTCTGGGGCCAACGTCCTGACTTTC.

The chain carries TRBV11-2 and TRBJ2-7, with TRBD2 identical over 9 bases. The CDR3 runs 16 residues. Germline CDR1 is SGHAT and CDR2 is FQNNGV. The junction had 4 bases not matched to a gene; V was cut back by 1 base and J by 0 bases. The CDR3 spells CASSLGYSGGSYEQYF. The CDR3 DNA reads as TGTGCCAGCAGCTTAGGGTATAGCGGGGGCTCCTACGAGCAGTACTTC.

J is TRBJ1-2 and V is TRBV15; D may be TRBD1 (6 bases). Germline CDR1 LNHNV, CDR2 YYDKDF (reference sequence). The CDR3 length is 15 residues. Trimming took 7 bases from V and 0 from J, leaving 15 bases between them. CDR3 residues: CATTSFRGANYGYTF. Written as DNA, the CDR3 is TGTGCCACCACAAGTTTCAGGGGCGCTAACTATGGCTACACCTTC.

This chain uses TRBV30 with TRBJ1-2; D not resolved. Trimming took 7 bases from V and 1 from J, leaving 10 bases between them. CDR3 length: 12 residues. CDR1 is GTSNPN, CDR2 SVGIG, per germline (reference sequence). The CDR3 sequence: CASAASNYGYTF. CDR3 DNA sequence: TGTGCCTCTGCGGCAAGTAACTATGGCTACACCTTC.

For the CDR3, the DNA is TGTGCCAGCAGTGATCAATTACTGACTAACACTGAAGCTTTCTTT. Its protein is CASSDQLLTNTEAFF. The rearrangement uses TRBV2 and TRBJ1-1; no firm D call. The V end lost 3 bases, the J end lost 2 bases, and 13 bases lay between the germline ends. Germline CDR1 is SNHLY and CDR2 is FYNNEI. The CDR3 contains 15 residues. Drawing the rest from reference TRBV2 and TRBJ1-1, the complete variable domain is EPEVTQTPSHQVTQMGQEVILRCVPISNHLYFYWYRQILGQKVEFLVSFYNNEISEKSEIFDDQFSVERPDGSNFTLKIRSTKLEDSAMYFCASSDQLLTNTEAFFGQGTRLTVV.

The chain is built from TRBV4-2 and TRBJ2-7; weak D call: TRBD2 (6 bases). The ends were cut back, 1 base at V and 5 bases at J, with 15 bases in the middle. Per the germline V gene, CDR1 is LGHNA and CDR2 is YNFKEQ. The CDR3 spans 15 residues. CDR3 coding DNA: TGTGCCAGCAGCCAAGTGCGGGACTGGTCGAACGAGCAGTACTTC. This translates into CASSQVRDWSNEQYF.

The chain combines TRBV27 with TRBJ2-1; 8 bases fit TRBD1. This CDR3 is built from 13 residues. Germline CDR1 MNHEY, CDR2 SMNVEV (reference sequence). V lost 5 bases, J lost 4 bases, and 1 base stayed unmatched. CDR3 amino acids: CASSGTGYNEQFF. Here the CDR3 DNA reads TGTGCCAGCAGTGGGACAGGTTACAATGAGCAGTTCTTC.

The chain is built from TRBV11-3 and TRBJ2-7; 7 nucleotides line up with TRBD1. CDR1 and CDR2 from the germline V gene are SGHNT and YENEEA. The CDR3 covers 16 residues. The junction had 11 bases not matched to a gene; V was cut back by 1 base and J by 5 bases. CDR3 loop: CASSLVGEGTAHEQYF. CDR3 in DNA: TGTGCCAGCAGCTTAGTAGGAGAGGGGACAGCTCACGAGCAGTACTTC.

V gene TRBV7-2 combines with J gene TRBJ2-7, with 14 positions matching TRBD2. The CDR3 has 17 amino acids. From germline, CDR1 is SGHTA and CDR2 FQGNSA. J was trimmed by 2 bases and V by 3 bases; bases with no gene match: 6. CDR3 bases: TGTGCCAGCAGCTTGTCGAGACTAGCGGGAGGGGCCTACGAGCAGTACTTC. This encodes CASSLSRLAGGAYEQYF.

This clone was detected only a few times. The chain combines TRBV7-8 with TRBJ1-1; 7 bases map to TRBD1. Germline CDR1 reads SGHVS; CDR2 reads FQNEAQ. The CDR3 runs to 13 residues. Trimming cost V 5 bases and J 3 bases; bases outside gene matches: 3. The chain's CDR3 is CASSLDRYTEAFF. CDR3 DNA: TGTGCCAGCAGCCTGGACAGGTACACTGAAGCTTTCTTT.

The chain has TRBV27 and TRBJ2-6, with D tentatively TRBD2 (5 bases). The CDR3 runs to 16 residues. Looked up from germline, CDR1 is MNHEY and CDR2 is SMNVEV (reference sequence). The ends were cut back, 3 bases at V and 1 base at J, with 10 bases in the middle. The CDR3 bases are TGTGCCAGCAGTTTGGGAGTTTATTCTGGGGCCAACGTCCTGACTTTC. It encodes CASSLGVYSGANVLTF.

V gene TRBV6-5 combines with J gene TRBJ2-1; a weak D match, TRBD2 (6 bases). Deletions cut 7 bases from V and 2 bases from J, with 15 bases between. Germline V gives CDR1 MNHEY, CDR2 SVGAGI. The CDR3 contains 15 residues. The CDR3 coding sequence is TGTGCCAGCACCACCCTATGGGGGGCCTACAATGAGCAGTTCTTC. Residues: CASTTLWGAYNEQFF.

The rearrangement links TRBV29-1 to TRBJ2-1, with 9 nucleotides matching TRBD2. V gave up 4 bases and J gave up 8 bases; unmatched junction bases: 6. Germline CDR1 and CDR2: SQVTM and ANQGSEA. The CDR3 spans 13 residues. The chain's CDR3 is CSVAGLAPHEQFF. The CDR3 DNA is TGCAGCGTTGCGGGACTAGCCCCCCATGAGCAGTTCTTC.

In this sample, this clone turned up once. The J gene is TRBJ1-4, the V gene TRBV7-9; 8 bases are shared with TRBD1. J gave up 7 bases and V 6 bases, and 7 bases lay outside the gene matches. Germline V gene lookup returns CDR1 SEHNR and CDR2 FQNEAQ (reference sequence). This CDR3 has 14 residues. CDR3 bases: TGTGCCAGCAGTTTCGGACAGGGAGCTGAAAAACTGTTTTTT. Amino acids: CASSFGQGAEKLFF.